This T cell receptor (beta chain) was observed in a study of T cell responses to AZD1222 COVID-19 vaccine (dated by TCRdb to 2020 to 2022). About the study as a whole: AZD1222 recipients with second doses at about 4 weeks or about 12 weeks were pooled, because spike-specific TCR depth and breadth did not differ between schedules. A total of 230 or so trial participants underwent TCR sequencing, of whom about 210 received two doses of AZD1222 and around 25 received two doses of the MenACWY control vaccine. Enrollment into the trials was organized by age into subgroups of 18-55, 56-69 and 70-plus years, and those subgroups contained about 160, 30 and 59 TCR-sequenced participants, respectively.

In the paper's terms, the time point label means: baseline before first vaccination. Vaccinee samples were obtained from the UK trials COV001 and COV002, which included a single-blind randomized controlled phase 2/3 trial of AZD1222 (ChAdOx1 nCoV-19) in healthy adults. Trial participant PBMC samples were collected at day 0 and day 28 after the second dose for TCRbeta chain sequencing. Study-wide findings and limitations: Conclusions about previously exposed vaccinees are limited because only six or seven AZD1222 recipients were SARS-CoV-2 seropositive at baseline. Most participants were white British and females outnumbered males, and the authors suggested that clonal diversity may have been underestimated. Because no samples from the day 14 peak response were available, repertoires could be characterized only after the peak T cell response. In the small 56-69-year group, the increase in depth fell short of significance, most likely because of low power. Reportedly, almost half of the unique spike-specific TCRs recognized epitopes lying outside the regions that are mutated in the B.1.351 and B.1.1.7 variants. The whole spike protein was spanned by vaccine-associated CD4 TCRs, and dominant responses were seen in regions 160-218 and 743-854. A significant rise in spike-specific TCR breadth and depth was observed after two AZD1222 doses relative to day 0 and relative to MenACWY recipients.

Regarding this clone: Which antigen it targets is not known. No base quality values were provided; no much bigger clone lies one nucleotide off.

V lost 0 bases and J lost 10 bases; the stretch between them is 13 bases long. Based on the germline V gene (reference sequence), the CDR1 and CDR2 sequences are GTSNPN and SVGIG. The CDR3 spans 13 residues, from the cysteine through the phenylalanine. Only CDR3 DNA remains: 39 bases, in frame from the first base. The CDR3 regions of human TCRbeta chains were analyzed by immunosequencing. The authors' pipeline ran thus. Repertoire TCRs were matched against a reference library of SARS-CoV-2-specific TCRs generated with the MIRA antigen-specificity platform. Breadth was defined as the fraction of unique TCRs that were SARS-CoV-2-associated. Depth was defined as the fraction of total T cells that were SARS-CoV-2-associated. Using the MIRA data, each spike-specific TCR was assigned both to the spike region to which the TCR was reactive and to a CD4 or CD8 class. Log10-transformed breadth and depth values were compared by one-way ANOVA with Sidak's multiple comparisons tests. Drawn from immuneACCESS, this table holds only the in-frame rearrangements with V and J called that TCRdb kept. Clones are partly lost; checked studies trace under half to an unresolved V gene and leave the rest unexplained. The V and J calls and clone size come from that table; D and trimming were worked out from the DNA. This sample holds around 250,000 clones; 93% were observed only once. Of the sample, roughly 0.6% falls within the top ten clones.

The chain links TRBV30 with TRBJ1-3, with a weak D call of TRBD1 (6 bases match). The material sequenced was peripheral blood, taken on day 0 of AZD1222 vaccination. The clonotype originates from an adult in good health. The DNA is TGTGCCTGGAGTGTGGGGGGGCTACGGACCATATATTTT. Its product reads: CAWSVGGLRTIYF.